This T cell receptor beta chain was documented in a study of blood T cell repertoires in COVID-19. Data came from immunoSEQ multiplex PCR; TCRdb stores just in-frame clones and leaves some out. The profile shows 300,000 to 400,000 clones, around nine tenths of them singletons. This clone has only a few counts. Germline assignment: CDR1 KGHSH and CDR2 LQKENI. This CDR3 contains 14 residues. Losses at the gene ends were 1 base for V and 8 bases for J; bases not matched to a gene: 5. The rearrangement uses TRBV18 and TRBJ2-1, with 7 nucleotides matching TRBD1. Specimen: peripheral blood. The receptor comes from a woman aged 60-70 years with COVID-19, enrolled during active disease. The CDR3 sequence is CASSPLRQGYEQFF. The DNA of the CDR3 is TGTGCCAGCTCACCACTCAGACAGGGCTATGAGCAGTTCTTC. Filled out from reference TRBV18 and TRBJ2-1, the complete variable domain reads NAGVMQNPRHLVRRRGQEARLRCSPMKGHSHVYWYRQLPEEGLKFMVYLQKENIIDESGMPKERFSAEFPKEGPSILRIQQVVRGDSAAYFCASSPLRQGYEQFFGPGTRLTVL.